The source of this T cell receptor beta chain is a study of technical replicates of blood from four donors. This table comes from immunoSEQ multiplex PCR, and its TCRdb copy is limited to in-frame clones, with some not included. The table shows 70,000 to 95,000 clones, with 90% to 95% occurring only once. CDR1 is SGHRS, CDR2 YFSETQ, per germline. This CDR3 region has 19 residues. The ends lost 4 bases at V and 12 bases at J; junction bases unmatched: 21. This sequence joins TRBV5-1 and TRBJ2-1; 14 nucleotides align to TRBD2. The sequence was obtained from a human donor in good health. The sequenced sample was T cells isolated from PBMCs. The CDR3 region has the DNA TGCGCCAGCAGCATCCTAGGGCCTCCGGGACTAGCGGGAGAGAGTGGGCAGTTCTTC. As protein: CASSILGPPGLAGESGQFF.